Shown below are 16 T cell receptor beta chains from a single sample sequenced in a study of shared clonotypes between healthy human individuals. TCRdb's copy holds only in-frame clones and misses some; the assay was immunoSEQ multiplex PCR. The data contain more than 400,000 clones, roughly 95% of them singletons. The sequenced sample was naive CD4+ T cells sorted from blood. Documented subset: CD45RA+ positively selected. The receptor set was obtained from a woman aged 30 to 39 in good health.

This clone has only one observation. The rearrangement joins TRBV5-6 to TRBJ2-7; D perhaps matches TRBD1 (5 bases). Germline CDR1 is SGHDT and CDR2 is YYEEEE. This CDR3 spans 15 amino acids. Trimming removed 4 bases from V and 3 bases from J, with 17 bases in between. For the CDR3, the DNA is TGTGCCAGCAGCCATAGACCAGGACAAGACTACGAGCAGTACTTC. Translating it yields CASSHRPGQDYEQYF.

The rearrangement uses TRBV7-9 and TRBJ1-1; maybe TRBD1 (6 bases). Germline values: CDR1 SEHNR, CDR2 FQNEAQ (reference sequence). Trimming removed 5 bases at V and 2 bases at J, with 18 bases between. The CDR3 sequence is 16 residues long. The CDR3 region is CASSIPARGQNTEAFF. The CDR3, as DNA: TGTGCCAGCAGCATACCGGCCCGGGGACAAAACACTGAAGCTTTCTTT.

The chain links TRBV21-1 to TRBJ2-6; the table's D gene call, TRBD1, was not cross checked with the DNA. TRBV21-1 is flagged as a pseudogene. The CDR3 spans 18 residues. CDR3 coding DNA: TGTGCCAGCAGCAAAGCGCACAGGGGCACTTCTGGGGCCAACGTCCTGACTTTC. Encoded protein: CASSKAHRGTSGANVLTF.

The chain carries TRBV10-1 and TRBJ2-1; TRBD2 matches at 10 bases. The V segment lost 5 bases and the J segment 1 base; nucleotides outside the gene matches: 5. The CDR3 extends over 16 amino acids. Germline-derived CDR1 and CDR2 are WNHNN and SYGVQD (reference sequence). The CDR3 sequence: CASSPRLAGSYNEQFF. DNA of the CDR3: TGCGCCAGCAGTCCCAGACTAGCGGGTTCCTACAATGAGCAGTTCTTC.

This clone was detected once. The sample has other DNA sequences that encode this CDR3 too. In DNA, the CDR3 is TGTGCCAGCAGCTTAGCGGGAGGGTCCACAGATACGCAGTATTTT. Its protein is CASSLAGGSTDTQYF. The V and J genes are TRBV7-2 and TRBJ2-3; 7 bases line up with TRBD2. The CDR3 totals 15 residues. J lost 2 bases, V lost 0 bases, and 2 bases had no gene match. The V gene's germline CDR1 is SGHTA and CDR2 FQGNSA.

The CDR3 here is CASSITLHTPSQETQYF. For the CDR3, the DNA is TGTGCCAGTAGTATAACCTTACATACCCCTTCCCAAGAGACCCAGTACTTC. V and J are TRBV19 and TRBJ2-5; D is unclear. Per germline, CDR1 LNHDA and CDR2 SQIVND (reference sequence). The CDR3 consists of 17 residues. V was cut by 2 bases and J by 1 base, with 17 bases left in between.

The chain employs TRBV9 and TRBJ2-3, with D maybe TRBD1 (5 bases). This CDR3 has 15 residues. Trimming took off 0 bases at V and 1 base at J, with 9 bases between the two ends. CDR1 SGDLS and CDR2 YYNGEE come from the germline V gene. The CDR3 is CASSVGRVGTDTQYF. CDR3 nucleotide sequence: TGTGCCAGCAGCGTAGGCAGGGTTGGCACAGATACGCAGTATTTT.

This chain connects TRBV4-2 to TRBJ2-3, with 7 nucleotides matching TRBD2. The V and J ends lost 5 bases and 7 bases, in that order; junction bases with no gene match: 21. This CDR3 spans 18 amino acids. The germline CDR1 and CDR2 sequences are LGHNA and YNFKEQ. The CDR3: CASSLGFLGGSSAHTQYF. Here the CDR3 DNA reads TGTGCCAGCAGCTTGGGTTTTTTGGGGGGGTCGTCCGCCCATACGCAGTATTTT.

The CDR3 coding sequence is TGTGCCAGCAGTTCGACCAGGGGGGTGAACACTGAAGCTTTCTTT. This encodes CASSSTRGVNTEAFF. This chain uses TRBV28 with TRBJ1-1; 7 bases agree with TRBD1. CDR1 and CDR2 from the germline V gene are MDHEN and SYDVKM. CDR3 length: 15 residues. J gave up 0 bases and V 4 bases, and 5 bases lay outside the gene matches.

The J gene is TRBJ2-1, the V gene TRBV5-6, with TRBD1 matching 9 bases. Per germline, CDR1 SGHDT and CDR2 YYEEEE. The CDR3 runs 13 residues. V lost 4 bases and J lost 8; bases outside the gene matches: 4. The CDR3 loop is CASSRDRADEQFF. DNA for the CDR3: TGTGCCAGCAGCAGGGACAGGGCCGATGAGCAGTTCTTC.

The J gene is TRBJ1-2, the V gene TRBV5-1, with no clear D. Germline V gene data show CDR1 as SGHRS and CDR2 as YFSETQ. The CDR3 contains 13 residues. Trimming took 0 bases from V and 6 from J, leaving 9 bases between them. DNA for the CDR3: TGCGCCAGCAGCTTGGTAGGGTCAGATGGCTACACCTTC. Its translation: CASSLVGSDGYTF.

The J gene is TRBJ2-5, the V gene TRBV9; D possibly matches TRBD1 or TRBD2 (6 bases each). This CDR3 contains 14 residues. The V and J ends lost 4 bases and 5 bases respectively, with 15 bases between them. Germline V CDR1 and CDR2: SGDLS, YYNGEE. The CDR3 reads CASSFGQGRETQYF. CDR3 nucleotide sequence: TGTGCCAGCAGCTTTGGTCAGGGGAGGGAGACCCAGTACTTC.

The chain combines TRBV6-5 with TRBJ2-7; no definite D call. CDR3 length: 14 residues. Trimming cost V 0 bases and J 3 bases, with 9 bases left between them. CDR1 is MNHEY and CDR2 is SVGAGI in the germline V gene. Written as DNA, the CDR3 is TGTGCCAGCAGTTACTCGGTGGGATTCTACGAGCAGTACTTC. Protein sequence: CASSYSVGFYEQYF.

V and J are TRBV10-1 and TRBJ2-3; 9 bases fit TRBD1. The CDR3 length is 16 residues. V was pared by 2 bases and J by 5 bases, with 8 bases of the junction left unmatched. Germline V gene data show CDR1 as WNHNN and CDR2 as SYGVQD (reference sequence). The CDR3 loop reads CASSETGQGMGDTQYF. The CDR3, as DNA: TGCGCCAGCAGTGAGACAGGACAGGGGATGGGAGATACGCAGTATTTT.

This rearrangement joins TRBV19 to TRBJ2-2, with TRBD1 matching over 8 bases. Germline lookup yields CDR1 LNHDA and CDR2 SQIVND (reference sequence). Germline trimming cut 10 bases from V and 7 bases from J; bases unmatched to any gene: 11. This CDR3 is built from 14 residues. The CDR3 spells CATAGTGGSGELFF. DNA of the CDR3: TGTGCCACTGCCGGGACAGGCGGAAGCGGGGAGCTGTTTTTT.

The chain joins TRBV5-1 to TRBJ2-2; 9 bases are a match to TRBD2. The germline gives CDR1 SGHRS, CDR2 YFSETQ. With V trimmed by 3 bases and J by 4 bases, 4 bases remained unmatched. This CDR3 has 15 residues. The CDR3 here is CASSSIAGVTGELFF. CDR3 DNA sequence: TGCGCCAGCAGCTCAATAGCGGGAGTCACCGGGGAGCTGTTTTTT.